Shown below are 32 T cell receptor beta chains from a single sample sequenced in a study of T cells in Graves' hyperthyroidism and ophthalmopathy. Template material for amplifying TCR beta CDR3 regions consisted of RNA transcripts. TCR CDR3 regions were first amplified by RT-PCR with HTBI primers. One entry per CDR3 protein results from TCRdb running MiXCR on the multiplex PCR reads. The sample carries approximately 690,000 distinct CDR3 sequences, around 13% recorded once. What was sequenced was blood. The receptors stem from a woman aged 50 to 60 with Graves' ophthalmopathy.

The chain is built from TRBV2 and TRBJ2-7; D unclear. The ends were cut back, 7 bases at V and 7 bases at J, with 8 bases in the middle. Per the germline V gene, CDR1 is SNHLY and CDR2 is FYNNEI. CDR3 length: 10 amino acids. CDR3 DNA: TGTGCCAGCAAAAGTGGGGAGCAGTACTTC. Its translation is CASKSGEQYF.

The sample holds many counts of this clonotype. The chain couples TRBV11-2 to TRBJ2-1, with 8 bases matching TRBD2. This CDR3 region has 14 residues. V dropped 6 bases and J dropped 5; count of bases not matched to a gene: 6. Germline V gene sequence: CDR1 SGHAT, CDR2 FQNNGV. The CDR3 region is CASRSRAGDNEQFF. DNA of the CDR3: TGTGCCAGCAGGAGTAGAGCGGGAGACAATGAGCAGTTCTTC.

This clonotype appeared many times. The chain links TRBV18 to TRBJ1-1; D is ambiguous. The germline V gene encodes CDR1 KGHSH and CDR2 LQKENI. Trimming stripped 4 bases from V and 2 bases from J, with 5 bases between. CDR3 length: 12 residues. CDR3 sequence (DNA): TGTGCCAGCTCACGGATTAACACTGAAGCTTTCTTT. Its translation: CASSRINTEAFF.

To note about this clonotype: A single base separates this from a much larger clone, so it may be a read error. The genes are TRBV6-1 and TRBJ2-1; possible D gene TRBD2, 5 bases. Germline CDR1 reads MNHNS; CDR2 reads SASEGT. V lost 10 bases, J lost 8 bases, and 21 bases lay in between. The CDR3 totals 14 residues. The CDR3, as DNA: TGTGCCAACAGACCCCAAGGCCCCGGGGATGAGCAGTTCTTC. Translating it yields CANRPQGPGDEQFF.

This clonotype was recorded at least ten times. This rearrangement joins TRBV30 to TRBJ2-2; tentatively, D is TRBD2 (5 bases). This CDR3 is 15 amino acids long. Germline assignment: CDR1 GTSNPN and CDR2 SVGIG (reference sequence). Between the trimmed V and J ends, which lost 1 base and 4 bases, there was a span of 13 bases. CDR3 loop: CAWSGILGGTGELFF. As DNA, the CDR3 is TGTGCCTGGAGTGGAATACTAGGCGGCACCGGGGAGCTGTTTTTT.

In this sample, this clonotype turned up many times. V usage is TRBV12-3 or TRBV12-4 and J usage is TRBJ2-7; no reliable D call. The CDR3 runs 12 residues. Trimming took 0 bases from V and 3 from J, leaving 3 bases between them. The CDR3 sequence: CASSLAIYEQYF. The CDR3 DNA sequence: TGTGCCAGCAGTTTAGCTATCTACGAGCAGTACTTC.

This clonotype came up many times. The V call is TRBV7-3, the J call TRBJ2-3; 12 positions match TRBD2. J was trimmed by 5 bases and V by 5 bases; bases with no gene match: 8. The CDR3 is 16 residues long. Germline V gene lookup returns CDR1 SGHTA and CDR2 FQGTGA. CDR3 sequence reads: CASSPSGRAGKDTQYF. CDR3 sequence (DNA): TGTGCCAGCAGCCCTAGCGGGAGGGCCGGTAAAGATACGCAGTATTTT.

This clonotype was counted at least ten times. This chain links TRBV4-1 with TRBJ1-1, with D possibly being TRBD1 (5 bases). V gave up 0 bases and J gave up 4 bases, with 12 bases separating them. CDR3 length: 15 amino acids. CDR1 is MGHRA, CDR2 YSYEKL, per germline. The CDR3 region has the DNA TGCGCCAGCAGCCAAGAAACCGGGAGGGGCACTGAAGCTTTCTTT. Translating gives CASSQETGRGTEAFF.

This clonotype appeared many times. The chain recombines TRBV30 with TRBJ1-2; D is unresolved. V lost 1 base and J 4 bases, leaving 7 bases between the germline ends. Germline-derived CDR1 and CDR2 are GTSNPN and SVGIG (reference sequence). CDR3 length equals 12 residues. For the CDR3, the DNA is TGTGCCTGGAGTGAGGGCATCTATGGCTACACCTTC. Encoded protein: CAWSEGIYGYTF.

The V and J genes are TRBV20-1 and TRBJ1-4; D is unresolved. Trimming pared 0 bases from V and 8 bases from J, leaving 4 bases between. Germline V gene data show CDR1 as DFQATT and CDR2 as SNEGSKA (reference sequence). This CDR3 spans 11 amino acids. The CDR3 nucleotides are TGCAGTGCTAGAGATTTGGAAAAACTGTTTTTT. Translation gives CSARDLEKLFF.

The J gene is TRBJ2-1, the V gene TRBV19; TRBD2 agrees at 8 bases. J lost 8 bases, V lost 1 base, and 4 bases had no gene match. Germline V CDR1 and CDR2: LNHDA, SQIVND (reference sequence). The CDR3 sequence is 14 residues long. CDR3 sequence: CASSIAGGPDEQFF. In DNA form, the CDR3 reads TGTGCCAGTAGTATAGCGGGAGGGCCGGATGAGCAGTTCTTC.

Comments on this clonotype: A read error may be the cause here, since a much bigger clone is one base away. This rearrangement joins TRBV6-2 or TRBV6-3 to TRBJ2-3; 12 bases align to TRBD2. The CDR3 spans 14 residues. The germline gives CDR1 MNHEY, CDR2 SVGEGT. The CDR3 DNA sequence: TGTGTCAGCAGTCGACTAGCGGGAGTAGATACGCAGTATTTT. This codes for CVSSRLAGVDTQYF.

V and J are TRBV7-6 and TRBJ1-2, with D tentatively TRBD1 (6 bases). V lost 5 bases, J lost 4 bases, and 11 bases lay in between. The CDR3 sequence is 13 residues long. Germline CDR1 and CDR2: SGHVS and FNYEAQ. DNA for the CDR3: TGTGCCAGCAGCAAGGGACAAATCTATGGCTACACCTTC. This gives the protein CASSKGQIYGYTF. Combining the CDR3 with reference TRBV7-6 and TRBJ1-2 gives the whole variable domain GAGVSQSPRYKVTKRGQDVALRCDPISGHVSLYWYRQALGQGPEFLTYFNYEAQQDKSGLPNDRFSAERPEGSISTLTIQRTEQRDSAMYRCASSKGQIYGYTFGSGTRLTVV.

This clonotype showed up many times. J is TRBJ2-1 and V is TRBV28, with 7 bases aligning to TRBD1. The CDR3 loop spans 14 amino acids. V dropped 3 bases and J dropped 2; count of bases not matched to a gene: 1. Germline CDR1 reads MDHEN; CDR2 reads SYDVKM. CDR3 sequence reads: CASSLQGAYNEQFF. The CDR3 DNA reads TGTGCCAGCAGTTTGCAGGGGGCCTACAATGAGCAGTTCTTC.

This clonotype turned up a few times. The rearrangement uses TRBV19 and TRBJ1-5; D gene unclear. V was trimmed by 4 bases and J by 3 bases, leaving 10 bases between them. The CDR3 consists of 14 residues. CDR1 and CDR2 from the germline V gene are LNHDA and SQIVND (reference sequence). In nucleotides, the CDR3 is TGTGCCAGTAGTAACTGGGAGTCCAATCAGCCCCAGCATTTT. Translating it yields CASSNWESNQPQHF. Full variable domain (outside the CDR3, taken from reference TRBV19 and TRBJ1-5): DGGITQSPKYLFRKEGQNVTLSCEQNLNHDAMYWYRQDPGQGLRLIYYSQIVNDFQKGDIAEGYSVSREKKESFPLTVTSAQKNPTAFYLCASSNWESNQPQHFGDGTRLSIL.

This clonotype has a count of ten or more. This chain connects TRBV20-1 to TRBJ1-1; 7 bases agree with TRBD1. V lost 4 bases and J lost 8; bases outside the gene matches: 13. CDR3 length equals 14 residues. CDR1 is DFQATT, CDR2 SNEGSKA, per germline (reference sequence). CDR3 region: CSAKFDRVAYEAFF. CDR3 DNA: TGCAGTGCTAAATTCGACAGGGTCGCCTACGAAGCTTTCTTT.

This clonotype has a count of ten or more. This chain connects TRBV7-9 to TRBJ2-3, with a tentative D call TRBD1 (7 bases). V was cut by 5 bases and J by 1 base, with 19 bases left in between. This CDR3 is 17 amino acids long. Germline CDR1 reads SEHNR; CDR2 reads FQNEAQ (reference sequence). The CDR3 DNA follows: TGTGCCAGCAGCCAAGGGTGGAGGGGGCGCGGCACAGATACGCAGTATTTT. Translating gives CASSQGWRGRGTDTQYF.

This clonotype was counted at least ten times. V is TRBV6-5 and J is TRBJ1-2; D not certain. CDR1 and CDR2 from the germline V gene are MNHEY and SVGAGI. The length of the CDR3 is 12 residues. The germline V and J ends were trimmed by 2 bases and 7 bases, with 8 bases remaining between them. CDR3 protein: CASSYAGGGYTF. CDR3 DNA sequence: TGTGCCAGCAGTTACGCCGGCGGTGGCTACACCTTC.

This clonotype came up a few times. The chain recombines TRBV7-3 with TRBJ1-3; unclear D gene. Trimming shortened V by 6 bases and J by 0 bases, and 12 bases separated the two germline ends. Per the germline V gene, CDR1 is SGHTA and CDR2 is FQGTGA. The CDR3 runs 15 residues. CDR3: CASSELGTSGNTIYF. Written as DNA, the CDR3 is TGTGCCAGCAGTGAACTCGGAACCTCTGGAAACACCATATATTTT.

At least ten counts were recorded for this clonotype. The J gene is TRBJ2-3, the V gene TRBV5-1; TRBD2 might be the D (6 bases). The germline CDR1 and CDR2 sequences are SGHRS and YFSETQ. Trimming cost V 7 bases and J 2 bases, with 14 bases left between them. The length of the CDR3 is 14 residues. CDR3 amino acids: CASGDSHPTDTQYF. The CDR3 DNA reads as TGCGCCAGCGGGGACTCCCATCCCACAGATACGCAGTATTTT.

Comments on this clonotype: This could be a read error, since a much larger clone is one nucleotide away. This chain joins TRBV27 and TRBJ1-2; D not certain. Germline lookup yields CDR1 MNHEY and CDR2 SMNVEV (reference sequence). The CDR3 runs to 11 residues. For the CDR3, the DNA is TGTGCCAGCAGTTTAGGGTTTGGCCACACCTTC. Protein product: CASSLGFGHTF.

The chain recombines TRBV7-2 with TRBJ2-7; D possibly matches TRBD1 or TRBD2 (5 bases each). The CDR3 length is 13 residues. Trimming pared 5 bases from V and 7 bases from J, leaving 15 bases between. The germline gives CDR1 SGHTA, CDR2 FQGNSA. For the CDR3, the DNA is TGTGCCAGCAGCAGGGACGGGGTCTTTGAGCAGTACTTC. It translates to CASSRDGVFEQYF.

The table lists this clonotype with many counts. The V gene is TRBV7-2, the J gene TRBJ2-1; TRBD2 matches at 7 bases. Germline V gives CDR1 SGHTA, CDR2 FQGNSA. The CDR3 spans 14 residues. The trim removed 7 bases at V and 8 bases at J, leaving 11 bases unmatched. Here the CDR3 reads CASTPWAGDYEQFF. In DNA, the CDR3 is TGTGCCAGCACCCCTTGGGCGGGAGACTATGAGCAGTTCTTC. The variable domain in full, completed from reference TRBV7-2 and TRBJ2-1, reads GAGVSQSPSNKVTEKGKDVELRCDPISGHTALYWYRQSLGQGLEFLIYFQGNSAPDKSGLPSDRFSAERTGGSVSTLTIQRTQQEDSAVYLCASTPWAGDYEQFFGPGTRLTVL.

This clonotype was observed at least ten times. This chain connects TRBV5-1 to TRBJ1-4; 12 nucleotides align to TRBD1. The length of the CDR3 is 15 residues. Germline trimming cut 4 bases from V and 6 bases from J; bases unmatched to any gene: 4. CDR1 and CDR2 from the germline V gene are SGHRS and YFSETQ. The CDR3 region is CASSPGDRGHEKLFF. The CDR3, as DNA: TGCGCCAGCAGCCCAGGGGACAGGGGGCATGAAAAACTGTTTTTT. The full variable domain, rest sourced from reference TRBV5-1 and TRBJ1-4, is KAGVTQTPRYLIKTRGQQVTLSCSPISGHRSVSWYQQTPGQGLQFLFEYFSETQRNKGNFPGRFSGRQFSNSRSEMNVSTLELGDSALYLCASSPGDRGHEKLFFGSGTQLSVL.

This clonotype occurred many times. The chain links TRBV20-1 to TRBJ1-1, with 7 bases identical to TRBD1. In germline, CDR1 is DFQATT, CDR2 SNEGSKA (reference sequence). This CDR3 is 15 amino acids long. J was trimmed by 1 base and V by 2 bases; bases with no gene match: 7. This chain's CDR3 is CSARKNRGSNTEAFF. The CDR3 DNA reads as TGCAGTGCTAGAAAAAACAGGGGCTCGAACACTGAAGCTTTCTTT.

This clonotype was detected ten times or more. The chain employs TRBV5-1 and TRBJ2-7; possibly TRBD1 or TRBD2 for D (5 bases each). Trimming shortened V by 0 bases and J by 5 bases, and 18 bases separated the two germline ends. The CDR3 sequence is 16 residues long. Germline V gene lookup returns CDR1 SGHRS and CDR2 YFSETQ. The CDR3 sequence: CASSLDSLGENHEQYF. DNA for the CDR3: TGCGCCAGCAGCTTGGATTCCCTAGGGGAGAACCACGAGCAGTACTTC.

This clonotype was detected many times. CDR3 in amino acids: CASSLSGSVYEQYF. CDR3 bases: TGTGCCAGCAGCCTTAGCGGGAGCGTTTACGAGCAGTACTTC. The chain uses TRBV28 and TRBJ2-7, with 9 bases matching TRBD2. Germline CDR1 is MDHEN and CDR2 is SYDVKM. The CDR3 totals 14 residues. Unmatched junction bases numbered 7, after V lost 6 bases and J lost 4 bases.

This clonotype was counted ten times or more. The genes are TRBV6-1 and TRBJ2-7; D gene unclear. With 6 bases removed from V and 7 bases from J, the gap between germline ends came to 22 bases. This CDR3 has 15 amino acids. CDR1 and CDR2 (germline): MNHNS, SASEGT. This chain's CDR3 is CASRPSLASTLEQYF. CDR3 DNA sequence: TGTGCCAGCAGACCCTCCCTGGCATCCACTTTAGAGCAGTACTTC.

This chain connects TRBV7-2 to TRBJ1-6, with D unclear. The V end was cut by 3 bases, the J end by 4 bases, with 4 bases between. Germline V gene sequence: CDR1 SGHTA, CDR2 FQGNSA. The CDR3 has 13 amino acids. CDR3: CASSLNYNSPLHF. CDR3 DNA sequence: TGTGCCAGCAGCTTGAATTATAATTCACCCCTCCACTTT.

Many counts were recorded for this clonotype. The chain recombines TRBV7-9 with TRBJ2-7, with 12 bases fitting TRBD1. V lost 4 bases and J lost 2; bases outside the gene matches: 12. CDR3 length: 18 residues. From germline, CDR1 is SEHNR and CDR2 FQNEAQ (reference sequence). The CDR3 sequence: CASSWGQGAGAATYEQYF. For the CDR3, the DNA is TGTGCCAGCAGCTGGGGACAGGGGGCCGGAGCGGCAACCTACGAGCAGTACTTC. The variable domain in full, completed from reference TRBV7-9 and TRBJ2-7, reads DTGVSQNPRHKITKRGQNVTFRCDPISEHNRLYWYRQTLGQGPEFLTYFQNEAQLEKSRLLSDRFSAERPKGSFSTLEIQRTEQGDSAMYLCASSWGQGAGAATYEQYFGPGTRLTVT.

This clonotype was seen at least ten times. The V gene is TRBV20-1, the J gene TRBJ1-5, with a tentative D call TRBD1 (5 bases). The germline V and J ends were trimmed by 1 base and 1 base, with 11 bases remaining between them. Germline CDR1 and CDR2: DFQATT and SNEGSKA (reference sequence). The CDR3 consists of 15 residues. This chain's CDR3 is CSARASPGSNQPQHF. Written as DNA, the CDR3 is TGCAGTGCTAGAGCCTCGCCAGGGAGCAATCAGCCCCAGCATTTT.

The table lists this clonotype with a few counts. The V and J genes are TRBV4-3 and TRBJ2-7; 8 positions agree with TRBD2. The CDR3 is 14 residues long. The germline V gene has CDR1 LGHNA and CDR2 YSLEER. The V gene end was trimmed by 2 bases and the J gene end by 6 bases; junction bases not matched to a gene: 6. CDR3 bases: TGCGCCAGCAGCCAATTCCTCCGGGAGGGCGAGCAGTACTTC. Encoded protein: CASSQFLREGEQYF.